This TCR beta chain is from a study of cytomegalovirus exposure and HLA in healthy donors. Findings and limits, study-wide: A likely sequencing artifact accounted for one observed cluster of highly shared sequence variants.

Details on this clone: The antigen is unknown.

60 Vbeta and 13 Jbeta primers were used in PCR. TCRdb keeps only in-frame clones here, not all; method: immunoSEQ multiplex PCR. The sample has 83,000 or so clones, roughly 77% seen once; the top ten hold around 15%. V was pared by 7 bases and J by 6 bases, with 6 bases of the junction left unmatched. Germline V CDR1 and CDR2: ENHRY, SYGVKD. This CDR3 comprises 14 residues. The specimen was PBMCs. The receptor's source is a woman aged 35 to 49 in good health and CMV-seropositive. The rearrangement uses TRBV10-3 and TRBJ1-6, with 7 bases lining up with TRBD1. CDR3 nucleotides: TGTGCCATCAAATTCGACAGGGCTAATTCACCCCTCCACTTT. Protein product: CAIKFDRANSPLHF.